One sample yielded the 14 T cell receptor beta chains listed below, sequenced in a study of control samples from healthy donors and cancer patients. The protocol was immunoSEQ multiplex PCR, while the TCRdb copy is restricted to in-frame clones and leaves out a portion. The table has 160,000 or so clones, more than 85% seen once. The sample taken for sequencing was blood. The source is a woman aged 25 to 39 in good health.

The DNA of the CDR3 is TGTGCCAGCAGTTCCCTGGACGTCTCCTACGAGCAGTACTTC. It is translated as CASSSLDVSYEQYF. V and J are TRBV6-5 and TRBJ2-7; D is unresolved. The CDR3 totals 14 residues. The V and J ends lost 4 bases and 0 bases respectively, with 10 bases between them. Per germline, CDR1 MNHEY and CDR2 SVGAGI.

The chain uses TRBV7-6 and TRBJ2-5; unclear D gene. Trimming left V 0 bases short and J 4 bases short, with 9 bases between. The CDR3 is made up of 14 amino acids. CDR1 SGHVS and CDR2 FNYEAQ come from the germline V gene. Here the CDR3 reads CASSLAVFSETQYF. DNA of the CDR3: TGTGCCAGCAGCTTAGCGGTCTTTTCAGAGACCCAGTACTTC.

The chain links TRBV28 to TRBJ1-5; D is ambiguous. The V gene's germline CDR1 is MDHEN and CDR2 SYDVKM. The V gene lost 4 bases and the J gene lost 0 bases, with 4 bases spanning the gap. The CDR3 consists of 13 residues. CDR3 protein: CASSWVSNQPQHF. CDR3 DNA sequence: TGTGCCAGCAGTTGGGTTAGCAATCAGCCCCAGCATTTT.

The CDR3, as DNA: TGTGCCAGCAGTTTATTTTCTCCTGTGAACACTGAAGCTTTCTTT. It specifies CASSLFSPVNTEAFF. The V call is TRBV28, the J call TRBJ1-1; D is ambiguous. There are 15 residues in the CDR3. CDR1 and CDR2 (germline): MDHEN, SYDVKM. V was pared by 1 base and J by 0 bases, with 9 bases between.

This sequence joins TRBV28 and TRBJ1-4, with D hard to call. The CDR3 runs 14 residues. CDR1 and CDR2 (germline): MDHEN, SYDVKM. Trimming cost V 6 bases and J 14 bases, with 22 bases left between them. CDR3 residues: CASSVFPGANPLFF. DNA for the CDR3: TGTGCCAGCAGCGTATTTCCGGGAGCCAACCCGCTGTTTTTT.

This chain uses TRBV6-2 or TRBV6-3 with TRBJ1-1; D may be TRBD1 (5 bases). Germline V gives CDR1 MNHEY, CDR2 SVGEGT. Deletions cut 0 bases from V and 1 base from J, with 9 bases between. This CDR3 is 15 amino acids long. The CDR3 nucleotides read TGTGCCAGCAGTTACTCGGCCAGGGCGAACACTGAAGCTTTCTTT. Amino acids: CASSYSARANTEAFF.

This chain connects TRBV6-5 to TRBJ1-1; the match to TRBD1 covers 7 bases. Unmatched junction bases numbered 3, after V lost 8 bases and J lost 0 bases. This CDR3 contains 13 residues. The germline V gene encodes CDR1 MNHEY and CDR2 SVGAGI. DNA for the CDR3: TGTGCCAGCGCGGGACAGATGAACACTGAAGCTTTCTTT. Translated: CASAGQMNTEAFF.

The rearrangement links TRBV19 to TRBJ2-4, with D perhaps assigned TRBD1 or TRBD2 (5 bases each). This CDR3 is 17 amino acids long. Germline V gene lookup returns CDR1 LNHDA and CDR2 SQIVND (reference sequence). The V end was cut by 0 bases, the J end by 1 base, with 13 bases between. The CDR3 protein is CASSIDGDLAAKNIQYF. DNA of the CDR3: TGTGCCAGTAGTATAGACGGGGACCTGGCCGCCAAAAACATTCAGTACTTC. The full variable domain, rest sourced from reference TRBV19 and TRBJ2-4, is DGGITQSPKYLFRKEGQNVTLSCEQNLNHDAMYWYRQDPGQGLRLIYYSQIVNDFQKGDIAEGYSVSREKKESFPLTVTSAQKNPTAFYLCASSIDGDLAAKNIQYFGAGTRLSVL.

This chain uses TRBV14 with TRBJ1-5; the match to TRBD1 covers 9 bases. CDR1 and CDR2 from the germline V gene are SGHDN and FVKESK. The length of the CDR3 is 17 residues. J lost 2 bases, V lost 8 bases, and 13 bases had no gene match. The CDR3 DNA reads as TGTGCCAGCGATTTCGGTAGGGACAGGGTGGGCAATCAGCCCCAGCATTTT. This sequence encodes CASDFGRDRVGNQPQHF.

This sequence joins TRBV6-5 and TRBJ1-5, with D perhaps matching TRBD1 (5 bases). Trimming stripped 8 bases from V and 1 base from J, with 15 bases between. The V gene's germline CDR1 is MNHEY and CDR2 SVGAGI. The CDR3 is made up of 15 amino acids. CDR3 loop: CASGYREGSNQPQHF. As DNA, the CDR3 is TGTGCCAGCGGATATCGAGAGGGGAGCAATCAGCCCCAGCATTTT.

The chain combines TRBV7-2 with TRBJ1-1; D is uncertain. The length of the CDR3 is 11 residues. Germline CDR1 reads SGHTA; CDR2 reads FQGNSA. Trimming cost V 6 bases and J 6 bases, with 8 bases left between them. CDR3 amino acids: CASRSRAEAFF. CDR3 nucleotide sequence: TGTGCCAGCAGATCTAGGGCTGAAGCTTTCTTT.

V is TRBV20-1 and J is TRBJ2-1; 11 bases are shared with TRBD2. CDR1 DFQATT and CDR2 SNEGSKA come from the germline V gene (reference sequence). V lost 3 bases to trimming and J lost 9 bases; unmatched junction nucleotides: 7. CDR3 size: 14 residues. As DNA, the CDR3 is TGCAGTGCTAGTCAGCTAGCGGGAGGTTTTGAGCAGTTCTTC. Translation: CSASQLAGGFEQFF.

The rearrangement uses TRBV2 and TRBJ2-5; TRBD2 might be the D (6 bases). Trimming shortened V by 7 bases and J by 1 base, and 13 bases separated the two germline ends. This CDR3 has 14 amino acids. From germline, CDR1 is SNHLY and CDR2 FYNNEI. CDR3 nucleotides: TGTGCCAGCACCGCGACTAGAACCCAAGAGACCCAGTACTTC. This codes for CASTATRTQETQYF.

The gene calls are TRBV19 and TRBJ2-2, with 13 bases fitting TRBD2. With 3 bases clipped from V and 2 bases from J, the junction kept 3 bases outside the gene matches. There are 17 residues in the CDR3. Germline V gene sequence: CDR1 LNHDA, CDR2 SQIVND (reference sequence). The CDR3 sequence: CASSIRLAGGNTGELFF. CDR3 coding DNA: TGTGCCAGTAGTATCCGACTAGCGGGGGGAAACACCGGGGAGCTGTTTTTT.